Below are 24 T cell receptor beta chains sequenced from a single sample in a study of cytomegalovirus exposure and HLA in healthy donors. PCR used 60 Vbeta primers and 13 Jbeta primers. Profiled with immunoSEQ multiplex PCR; TCRdb holds only in-frame clones, not every one. The sample lists 150,000 or so clones, approximately 71% seen once, with roughly 7.6% in the top ten. Material for sequencing was PBMCs. The receptor set was obtained from a woman aged 35 to 49 in good health and CMV-seropositive.

The V and J genes are TRBV28 and TRBJ1-1, with D possibly TRBD1 on 6 matching bases. The ends were cut back, 10 bases at V and 4 bases at J, with 10 bases in the middle. This CDR3 has 11 amino acids. Germline-derived CDR1 and CDR2 are MDHEN and SYDVKM. Here the CDR3 reads CATQGPTEAFF. The CDR3 nucleotides are TGTGCCACACAGGGACCCACTGAAGCTTTCTTT.

The chain combines TRBV7-9 with TRBJ2-2; no clear D gene. Germline lookup yields CDR1 SEHNR and CDR2 FQNEAQ (reference sequence). The CDR3 length is 15 residues. V was pared by 5 bases and J by 0 bases, with 10 bases between. CDR3 in DNA: TGTGCCAGCAGCCGAGACTCCCCGAACACCGGGGAGCTGTTTTTT. Encoded protein: CASSRDSPNTGELFF.

A single count supports this clone. The J gene is TRBJ2-3, the V gene TRBV6-5; tentative D call: TRBD1 (6 bases). The CDR3 is 13 amino acids. V shed 3 bases and J shed 6 bases, with 10 bases lying between them. Germline V gives CDR1 MNHEY, CDR2 SVGAGI. The CDR3: CASSYGGFDTQYF. The CDR3 DNA follows: TGTGCCAGCAGTTATGGGGGCTTTGATACGCAGTATTTT.

This chain uses TRBV11-2 with TRBJ1-1; D is unresolved. The CDR3 totals 13 residues. Trimming shortened V by 0 bases and J by 7 bases, and 9 bases separated the two germline ends. CDR1 and CDR2 from the germline V gene are SGHAT and FQNNGV. The CDR3 spells CASSLDRGREAFF. The CDR3 DNA reads as TGTGCCAGCAGCTTAGATCGGGGTCGTGAAGCTTTCTTT.

The chain links TRBV28 to TRBJ2-7; 8 bases match TRBD2. This CDR3 has 15 residues. Germline lookup yields CDR1 MDHEN and CDR2 SYDVKM. V lost 2 bases and J lost 4; bases outside the gene matches: 7. The CDR3 coding sequence is TGTGCCAGCAGTTTAGCGGCGGGAGGTACTTACGAGCAGTACTTC. This translates into CASSLAAGGTYEQYF. Full variable domain (outside the CDR3, taken from reference TRBV28 and TRBJ2-7): DVKVTQSSRYLVKRTGEKVFLECVQDMDHENMFWYRQDPGLGLRLIYFSYDVKMKEKGDIPEGYSVSREKKERFSLILESASTNQTSMYLCASSLAAGGTYEQYFGPGTRLTVT.

The rearrangement uses TRBV19 and TRBJ2-1; no definite D call. The CDR3 is 15 amino acids. Deletions cut 3 bases from V and 0 bases from J, with 9 bases between. The germline V gene has CDR1 LNHDA and CDR2 SQIVND (reference sequence). CDR3: CASSIRQNSYNEQFF. CDR3 coding DNA: TGTGCCAGTAGTATTCGCCAGAACTCCTACAATGAGCAGTTCTTC. The complete variable domain, with remaining parts taken from reference TRBV19 and TRBJ2-1, reads DGGITQSPKYLFRKEGQNVTLSCEQNLNHDAMYWYRQDPGQGLRLIYYSQIVNDFQKGDIAEGYSVSREKKESFPLTVTSAQKNPTAFYLCASSIRQNSYNEQFFGPGTRLTVL.

The V gene is TRBV29-1, the J gene TRBJ2-7, with a weak D call TRBD1 (6 bases). V lost 2 bases to trimming and J lost 3 bases, with 8 bases between them. The CDR3 runs to 12 residues. Germline-derived CDR1 and CDR2 are SQVTM and ANQGSEA. The DNA for the CDR3 is TGCAGCGTTGAACAGGGGCGCTACGAGCAGTACTTC. Translating it yields CSVEQGRYEQYF.

The chain has TRBV11-3 and TRBJ2-5; 11 positions match TRBD1. V shed 0 bases and J 7 bases; nucleotides not matched to a gene: 4. The CDR3 runs to 15 residues. Per the germline V gene, CDR1 is SGHNT and CDR2 is YENEEA. CDR3 in amino acids: CASSLDGTGGRTQYF. The CDR3 DNA is TGTGCCAGCAGCTTAGACGGGACAGGGGGTAGGACCCAGTACTTC.

CDR3 bases: TGCGCCAGCAGCCACCTAGCGGGGACGTACTTC. This sequence encodes CASSHLAGTYF. This chain uses TRBV5-1 with TRBJ2-7, with TRBD2 matching over 9 bases. The CDR3 totals 11 residues. Trimming took 4 bases from V and 12 from J; bases not matched to a gene: 5. From germline, CDR1 is SGHRS and CDR2 YFSETQ.

V usage is TRBV28 and J usage is TRBJ2-2; 9 nucleotides align to TRBD1. Germline loops: CDR1 MDHEN, CDR2 SYDVKM. V was clipped by 2 bases and J by 1 base; unmatched bases: 8. The CDR3 contains 18 residues. DNA of the CDR3: TGTGCCAGCAGTTTAGGGACAGGGAGGATCCAGAACACCGGGGAGCTGTTTTTT. Encoded protein: CASSLGTGRIQNTGELFF. The variable domain in full, completed from reference TRBV28 and TRBJ2-2, reads DVKVTQSSRYLVKRTGEKVFLECVQDMDHENMFWYRQDPGLGLRLIYFSYDVKMKEKGDIPEGYSVSREKKERFSLILESASTNQTSMYLCASSLGTGRIQNTGELFFGEGSRLTVL.

The chain is built from TRBV28 and TRBJ2-2, with D maybe TRBD2 (6 bases). V was pared by 10 bases and J by 2 bases, with 17 bases between. The CDR3 consists of 15 residues. Germline V gives CDR1 MDHEN, CDR2 SYDVKM. The CDR3 loop is CATIWGSGNTGELFF. The DNA for the CDR3 is TGTGCCACCATCTGGGGTAGCGGAAACACCGGGGAGCTGTTTTTT.

A remark on this clone: A far larger clone differs by one base, so this is likely a read error. The chain combines TRBV19 with TRBJ1-5; D call uncertain. Germline assignment: CDR1 LNHDA and CDR2 SQIVND (reference sequence). V was trimmed by 5 bases and J by 6 bases, leaving 14 bases between them. The CDR3 consists of 14 residues. In nucleotides, the CDR3 is TGTGCCAGTAGTTCTGGCGGAAGGTTTCAGCCCCAGCATTTT. It is translated as CASSSGGRFQPQHF.

This sequence joins TRBV28 and TRBJ2-1; D not resolved. The CDR3 spans 12 residues. Per germline, CDR1 MDHEN and CDR2 SYDVKM. V was cut by 3 bases and J by 3 bases, with 3 bases left in between. The chain's CDR3 is CASSFFYNEQFF. The CDR3, as DNA: TGTGCCAGCAGTTTCTTCTACAATGAGCAGTTCTTC.

The J gene is TRBJ1-2, the V gene TRBV9; 8 bases match TRBD1. Trimming took 4 bases from V and 5 from J; bases not matched to a gene: 4. Per germline, CDR1 SGDLS and CDR2 YYNGEE. This CDR3 is 13 amino acids long. The DNA for the CDR3 is TGTGCCAGCAGCATTGGGACAGGATATGGCTACACCTTC. Its protein is CASSIGTGYGYTF.

In its sample, this clone was seen a few times. The CDR3 spells CASSISGSSIREQFF. Written as DNA, the CDR3 is TGTGCCAGTAGTATTAGCGGGAGTAGTATCCGTGAGCAGTTCTTC. V gene TRBV19 combines with J gene TRBJ2-1, with TRBD2 identical over 9 bases. Unmatched junction bases numbered 9, after V lost 3 bases and J lost 9 bases. This CDR3 is built from 15 residues. CDR1 LNHDA and CDR2 SQIVND come from the germline V gene (reference sequence).

The V and J genes are TRBV28 and TRBJ1-5; TRBD1 might be the D (5 bases). The CDR3 has 14 amino acids. The V gene's germline CDR1 is MDHEN and CDR2 SYDVKM. Between the trimmed V and J ends, which lost 3 bases and 2 bases, there was a span of 8 bases. The CDR3 sequence is CASSLGLGNQPQHF. The CDR3 nucleotides are TGTGCCAGCAGTTTGGGGCTTGGCAATCAGCCCCAGCATTTT.

The chain combines TRBV5-1 with TRBJ2-3; TRBD1 aligns across 7 bases. The CDR3 consists of 15 residues. CDR1 and CDR2 (germline): SGHRS, YFSETQ. V lost 0 bases to trimming and J lost 2 bases; unmatched junction nucleotides: 3. The CDR3 spells CASSLGRGPTDTQYF. The CDR3 DNA reads TGCGCCAGCAGCTTGGGAAGGGGGCCCACAGATACGCAGTATTTT.

The chain is built from TRBV28 and TRBJ1-4; perhaps TRBD1 as D (5 bases). Trimming removed 3 bases from V and 7 bases from J, with 12 bases in between. The CDR3 runs 14 residues. CDR1 MDHEN and CDR2 SYDVKM come from the germline V gene. The CDR3 sequence: CASSLGGRGEKLFF. The CDR3 nucleotides read TGTGCCAGCAGTTTGGGGGGTCGGGGTGAAAAACTGTTTTTT.

This chain uses TRBV27 with TRBJ2-1; the match to TRBD2 covers 7 bases. The CDR3 length is 15 residues. J gave up 6 bases and V 4 bases, and 9 bases lay outside the gene matches. CDR1 is MNHEY, CDR2 SMNVEV, per germline (reference sequence). CDR3 nucleotide sequence: TGTGCCAGCAGTTCCCTCGCAGCGGGGCCCAATGAGCAGTTCTTC. Protein sequence: CASSSLAAGPNEQFF.

The chain carries TRBV30 and TRBJ2-1; 12 bases are a match to TRBD2. Germline trimming cut 7 bases from V and 9 bases from J; bases unmatched to any gene: 7. CDR3 size: 13 residues. Germline values: CDR1 GTSNPN, CDR2 SVGIG (reference sequence). The CDR3 loop reads CASRTSGIGEQFF. The CDR3 DNA reads TGTGCCTCCAGGACTAGCGGGATAGGTGAGCAGTTCTTC. The variable domain in full, completed from reference TRBV30 and TRBJ2-1, reads SQTIHQWPATLVQPVGSPLSLECTVEGTSNPNLYWYRQAAGRGLQLLFYSVGIGQISSEVPQNLSASRPQDRQFILSSKKLLLSDSGFYLCASRTSGIGEQFFGPGTRLTVL.

This clone was counted a few times. DNA for the CDR3: TGTGCCAGCAGCTTTCCCGGGACAGAGACTAGCTACACCTTC. Translated, it gives CASSFPGTETSYTF. The J gene is TRBJ1-2, the V gene TRBV6-6; 7 nucleotides line up with TRBD1. V shed 6 bases, J shed 9 bases, and the junction held 13 bases outside the gene matches. The germline V gene encodes CDR1 MNHNY and CDR2 SVGAGI (reference sequence). There are 14 residues in the CDR3.

This chain links TRBV10-3 with TRBJ2-3; the match to TRBD2 covers 9 bases. This CDR3 comprises 15 residues. The V and J ends lost 6 bases and 4 bases, in that order; junction bases with no gene match: 8. The germline CDR1 and CDR2 sequences are ENHRY and SYGVKD. CDR3 coding DNA: TGTGCCATCAGGTCCTTAGCGGGAGTGGCAGATACGCAGTATTTT. Translating gives CAIRSLAGVADTQYF.

V is TRBV19 and J is TRBJ2-1; 7 bases are a match to TRBD1. The CDR3 length is 15 residues. The junction had 9 bases not matched to a gene; V was cut back by 4 bases and J by 6 bases. Per the germline V gene, CDR1 is LNHDA and CDR2 is SQIVND (reference sequence). CDR3 region: CASSSSGTVSNEQFF. In DNA form, the CDR3 reads TGTGCCAGTAGTAGCTCCGGGACAGTTAGCAATGAGCAGTTCTTC.

This rearrangement joins TRBV6-5 to TRBJ2-6; D unresolved. Germline CDR1 MNHEY, CDR2 SVGAGI. The CDR3 totals 13 residues. V was clipped by 8 bases and J by 2 bases, with 7 bases between them. This CDR3 is CASRTPGANVLTF. As DNA, the CDR3 is TGTGCCAGCCGTACTCCTGGGGCCAACGTCCTGACTTTC.